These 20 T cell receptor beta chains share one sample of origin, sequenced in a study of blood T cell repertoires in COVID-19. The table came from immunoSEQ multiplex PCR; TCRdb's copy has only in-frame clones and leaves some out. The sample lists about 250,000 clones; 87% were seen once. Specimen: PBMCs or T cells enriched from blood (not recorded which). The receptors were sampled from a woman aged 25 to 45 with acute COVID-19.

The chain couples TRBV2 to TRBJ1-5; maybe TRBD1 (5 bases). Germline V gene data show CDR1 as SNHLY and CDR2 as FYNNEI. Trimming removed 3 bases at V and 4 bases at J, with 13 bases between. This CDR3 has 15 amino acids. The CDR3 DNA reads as TGTGCCAGCAGTGATAAGCAGGGCAAGAATCAGCCCCAGCATTTT. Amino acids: CASSDKQGKNQPQHF.

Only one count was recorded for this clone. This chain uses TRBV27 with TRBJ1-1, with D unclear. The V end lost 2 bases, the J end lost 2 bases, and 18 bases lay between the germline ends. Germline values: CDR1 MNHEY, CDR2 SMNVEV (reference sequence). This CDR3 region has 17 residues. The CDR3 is CASSLGPYRTANTEAFF. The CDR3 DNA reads TGTGCCAGCAGTTTAGGTCCTTATAGAACAGCCAACACTGAAGCTTTCTTT.

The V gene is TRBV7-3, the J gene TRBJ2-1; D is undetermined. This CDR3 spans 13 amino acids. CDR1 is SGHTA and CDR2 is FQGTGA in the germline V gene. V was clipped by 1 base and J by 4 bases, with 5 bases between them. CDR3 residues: CASSLSPYNEQFF. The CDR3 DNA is TGTGCCAGCAGCTTAAGTCCGTACAATGAGCAGTTCTTC.

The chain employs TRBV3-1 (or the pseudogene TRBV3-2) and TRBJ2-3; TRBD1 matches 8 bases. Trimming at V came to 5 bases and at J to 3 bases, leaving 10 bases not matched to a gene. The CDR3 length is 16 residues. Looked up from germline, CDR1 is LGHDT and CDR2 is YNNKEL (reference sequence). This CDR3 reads CASSWENRGRTDTQYF. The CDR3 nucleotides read TGTGCCAGCAGCTGGGAAAACAGGGGGAGGACAGATACGCAGTATTTT.

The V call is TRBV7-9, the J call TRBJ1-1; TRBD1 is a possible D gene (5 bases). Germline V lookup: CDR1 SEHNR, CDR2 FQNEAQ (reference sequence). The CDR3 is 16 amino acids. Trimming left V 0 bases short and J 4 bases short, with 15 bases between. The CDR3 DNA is TGTGCCAGCAGCTTAGCGTGGGGGGGAGGAGGCACTGAAGCTTTCTTT. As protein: CASSLAWGGGGTEAFF.

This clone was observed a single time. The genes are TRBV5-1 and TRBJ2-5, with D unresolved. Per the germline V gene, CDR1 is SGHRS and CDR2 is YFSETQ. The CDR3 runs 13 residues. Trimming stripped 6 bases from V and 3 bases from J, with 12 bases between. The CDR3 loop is CASKRARKETQYF. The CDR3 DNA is TGCGCCAGCAAACGAGCACGTAAAGAGACCCAGTACTTC.

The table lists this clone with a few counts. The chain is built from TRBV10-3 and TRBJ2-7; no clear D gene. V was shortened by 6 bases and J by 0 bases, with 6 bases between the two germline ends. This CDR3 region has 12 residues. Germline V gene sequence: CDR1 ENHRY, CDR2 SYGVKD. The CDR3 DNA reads TGTGCCATCAGCGACTCCTCCTACGAGCAGTACTTC. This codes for CAISDSSYEQYF.

The CDR3 region is CASSPLPTGGTNYGYTF. CDR3 nucleotides: TGTGCCAGCAGTCCCCTTCCGACAGGTGGCACTAACTATGGCTACACCTTC. This chain links TRBV28 with TRBJ1-2, with D perhaps TRBD1 (6 bases). Per germline, CDR1 MDHEN and CDR2 SYDVKM. V was cut by 5 bases and J by 0 bases, with 19 bases left in between. The CDR3 consists of 17 residues.

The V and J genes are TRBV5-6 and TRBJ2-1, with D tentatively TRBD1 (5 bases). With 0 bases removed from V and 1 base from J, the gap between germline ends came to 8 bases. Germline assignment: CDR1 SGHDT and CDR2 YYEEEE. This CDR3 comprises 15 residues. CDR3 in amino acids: CASSLDPGSYNEQFF. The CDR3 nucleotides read TGTGCCAGCAGCTTGGACCCAGGGTCCTACAATGAGCAGTTCTTC.

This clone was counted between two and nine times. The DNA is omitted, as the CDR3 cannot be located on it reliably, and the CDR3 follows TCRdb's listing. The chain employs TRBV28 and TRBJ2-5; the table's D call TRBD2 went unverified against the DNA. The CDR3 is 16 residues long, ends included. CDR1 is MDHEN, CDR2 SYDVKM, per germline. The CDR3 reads CASSSSDFIAIETQYF.

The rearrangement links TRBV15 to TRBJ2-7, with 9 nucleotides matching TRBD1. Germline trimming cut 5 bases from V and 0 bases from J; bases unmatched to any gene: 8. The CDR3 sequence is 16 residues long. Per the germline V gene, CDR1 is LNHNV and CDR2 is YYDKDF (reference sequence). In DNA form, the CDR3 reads TGTGCCACCAGCCGCCTGGACAGGGGAAACTCCTACGAGCAGTACTTC. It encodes CATSRLDRGNSYEQYF. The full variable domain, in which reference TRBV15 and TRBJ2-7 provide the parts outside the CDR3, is DAMVIQNPRYQVTQFGKPVTLSCSQTLNHNVMYWYQQKSSQAPKLLFHYYDKDFNNEADTPDNFQSRRPNTSFCFLDIRSPGLGDTAMYLCATSRLDRGNSYEQYFGPGTRLTVT.

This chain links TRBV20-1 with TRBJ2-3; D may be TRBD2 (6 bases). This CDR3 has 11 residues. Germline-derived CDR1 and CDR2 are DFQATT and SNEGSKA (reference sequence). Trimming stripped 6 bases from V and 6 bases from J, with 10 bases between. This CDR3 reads CSATGGDTQYF. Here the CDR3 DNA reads TGCAGTGCCACTGGGGGGGATACGCAGTATTTT.

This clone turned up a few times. CDR3 amino acids: CASSSLASGGTGELFF. The DNA of the CDR3 is TGTGCCAGCTCATCTCTGGCTAGCGGGGGCACCGGGGAGCTGTTTTTT. The chain carries TRBV18 and TRBJ2-2; 10 positions match TRBD2. The V segment lost 5 bases and the J segment 4 bases; nucleotides outside the gene matches: 7. Germline V lookup: CDR1 KGHSH, CDR2 LQKENI. This CDR3 contains 16 residues.

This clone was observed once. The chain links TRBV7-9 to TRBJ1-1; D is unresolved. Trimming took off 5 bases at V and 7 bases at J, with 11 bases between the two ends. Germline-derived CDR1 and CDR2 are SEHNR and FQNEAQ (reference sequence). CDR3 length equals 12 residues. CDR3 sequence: CASSQELLEAFF. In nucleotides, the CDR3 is TGTGCCAGCAGCCAAGAGTTACTTGAAGCTTTCTTT.

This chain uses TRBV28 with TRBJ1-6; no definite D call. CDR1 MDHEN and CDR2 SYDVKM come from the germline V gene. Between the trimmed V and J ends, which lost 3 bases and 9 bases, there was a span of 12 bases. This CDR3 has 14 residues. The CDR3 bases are TGTGCCAGCAGTTTTAGTTCATCGGGTTCACCCCTCCACTTT. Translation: CASSFSSSGSPLHF.

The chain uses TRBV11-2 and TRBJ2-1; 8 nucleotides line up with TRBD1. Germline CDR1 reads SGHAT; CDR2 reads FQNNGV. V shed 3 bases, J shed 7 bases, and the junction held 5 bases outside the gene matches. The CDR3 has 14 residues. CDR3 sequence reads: CASSFSDRANEQFF. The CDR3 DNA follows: TGTGCCAGCAGCTTCTCGGACAGGGCTAATGAGCAGTTCTTC.

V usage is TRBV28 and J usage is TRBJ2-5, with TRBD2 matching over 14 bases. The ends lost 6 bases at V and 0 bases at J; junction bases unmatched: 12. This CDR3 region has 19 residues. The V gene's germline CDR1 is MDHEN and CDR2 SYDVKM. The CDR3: CASSGTGTSGRIDQETQYF. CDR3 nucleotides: TGTGCCAGCAGCGGAACCGGGACTAGCGGGAGAATAGACCAAGAGACCCAGTACTTC.

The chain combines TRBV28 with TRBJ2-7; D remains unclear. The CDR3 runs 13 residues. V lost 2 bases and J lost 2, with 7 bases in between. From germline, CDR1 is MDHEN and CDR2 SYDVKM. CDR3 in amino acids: CASSLIGPYEQYF. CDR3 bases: TGTGCCAGCAGTTTAATTGGGCCCTACGAGCAGTACTTC. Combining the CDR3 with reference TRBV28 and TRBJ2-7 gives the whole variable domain DVKVTQSSRYLVKRTGEKVFLECVQDMDHENMFWYRQDPGLGLRLIYFSYDVKMKEKGDIPEGYSVSREKKERFSLILESASTNQTSMYLCASSLIGPYEQYFGPGTRLTVT.

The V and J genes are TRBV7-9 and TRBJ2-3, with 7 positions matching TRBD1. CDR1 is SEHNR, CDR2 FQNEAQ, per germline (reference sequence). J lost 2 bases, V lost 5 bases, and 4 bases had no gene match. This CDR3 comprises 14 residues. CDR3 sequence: CASSRDRLTDTQYF. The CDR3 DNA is TGTGCCAGCAGCCGGGACAGACTCACAGATACGCAGTATTTT.

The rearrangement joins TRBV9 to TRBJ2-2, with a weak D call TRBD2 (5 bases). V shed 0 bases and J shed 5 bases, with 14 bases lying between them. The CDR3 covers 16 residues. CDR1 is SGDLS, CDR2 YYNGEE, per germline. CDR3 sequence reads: CASSVDSGSRTGELFF. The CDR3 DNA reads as TGTGCCAGCAGCGTAGATAGTGGGAGTCGTACCGGGGAGCTGTTTTTT.